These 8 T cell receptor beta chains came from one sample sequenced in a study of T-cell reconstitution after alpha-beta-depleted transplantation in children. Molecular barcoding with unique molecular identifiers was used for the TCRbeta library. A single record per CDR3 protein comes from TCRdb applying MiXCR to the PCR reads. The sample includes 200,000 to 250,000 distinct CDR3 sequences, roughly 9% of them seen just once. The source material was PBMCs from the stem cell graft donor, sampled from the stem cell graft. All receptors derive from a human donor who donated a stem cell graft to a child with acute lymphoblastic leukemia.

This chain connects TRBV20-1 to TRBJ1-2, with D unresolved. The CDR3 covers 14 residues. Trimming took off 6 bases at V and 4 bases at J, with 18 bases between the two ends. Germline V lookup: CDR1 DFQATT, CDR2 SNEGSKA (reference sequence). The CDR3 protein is CSAEPPGVTYGYTF. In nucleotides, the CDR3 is TGCAGTGCCGAACCCCCAGGTGTTACCTATGGCTACACCTTC.

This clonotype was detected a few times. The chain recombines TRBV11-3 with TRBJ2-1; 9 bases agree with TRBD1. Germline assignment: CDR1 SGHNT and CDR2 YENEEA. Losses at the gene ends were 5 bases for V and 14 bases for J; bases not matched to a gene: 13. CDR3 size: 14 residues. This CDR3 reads CASSPSRDRVQEFF. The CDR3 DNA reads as TGTGCCAGCAGCCCCAGCCGGGACAGGGTTCAGGAGTTCTTC.

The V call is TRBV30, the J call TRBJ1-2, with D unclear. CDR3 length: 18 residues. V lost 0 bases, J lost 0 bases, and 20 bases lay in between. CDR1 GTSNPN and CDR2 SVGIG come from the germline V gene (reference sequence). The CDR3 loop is CAWSVGIPADLSNYGYTF. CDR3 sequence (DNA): TGTGCCTGGAGTGTAGGAATTCCGGCAGACCTTTCTAACTATGGCTACACCTTC. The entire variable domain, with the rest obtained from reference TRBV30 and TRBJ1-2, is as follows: SQTIHQWPATLVQPVGSPLSLECTVEGTSNPNLYWYRQAAGRGLQLLFYSVGIGQISSEVPQNLSASRPQDRQFILSSKKLLLSDSGFYLCAWSVGIPADLSNYGYTFGSGTRLTVV.

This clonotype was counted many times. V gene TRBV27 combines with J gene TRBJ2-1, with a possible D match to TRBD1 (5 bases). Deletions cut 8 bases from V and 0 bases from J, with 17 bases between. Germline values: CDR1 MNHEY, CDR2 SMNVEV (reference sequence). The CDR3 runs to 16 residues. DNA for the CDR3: TGTGCCAGCCTGTCAGGGCAGTCTAGCTCCTACAATGAGCAGTTCTTC. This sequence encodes CASLSGQSSSYNEQFF.

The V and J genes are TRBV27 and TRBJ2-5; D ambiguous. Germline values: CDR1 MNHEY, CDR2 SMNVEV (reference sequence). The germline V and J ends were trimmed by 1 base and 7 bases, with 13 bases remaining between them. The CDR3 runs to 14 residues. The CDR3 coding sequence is TGTGCCAGCAGTTTATTCCCCCGCGGAGCGACCCAGTACTTC. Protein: CASSLFPRGATQYF.

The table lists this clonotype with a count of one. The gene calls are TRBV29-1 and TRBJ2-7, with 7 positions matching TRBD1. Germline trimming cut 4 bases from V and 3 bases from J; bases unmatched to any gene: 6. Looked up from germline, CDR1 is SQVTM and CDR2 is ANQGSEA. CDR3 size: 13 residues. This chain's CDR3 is CSVAGAGGYEQYF. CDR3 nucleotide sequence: TGCAGCGTTGCTGGCGCAGGGGGCTACGAGCAGTACTTC.

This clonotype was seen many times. In DNA, the CDR3 is TGTGCCAGCAGATGGAGGGAGGGCACTGAAGCTTTCTTT. Translated: CASRWREGTEAFF. The genes are TRBV2 and TRBJ1-1; D is uncertain. V dropped 6 bases and J dropped 4 bases, with 12 bases sitting between them. The germline gives CDR1 SNHLY, CDR2 FYNNEI. CDR3 size: 13 residues.

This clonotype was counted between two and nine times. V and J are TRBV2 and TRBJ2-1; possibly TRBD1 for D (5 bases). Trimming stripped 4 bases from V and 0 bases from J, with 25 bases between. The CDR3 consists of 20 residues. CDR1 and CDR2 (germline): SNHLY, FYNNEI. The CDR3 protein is CASSAPNRPGLQSSYNEQFF. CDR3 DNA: TGTGCCAGCAGTGCGCCGAACAGGCCCGGGCTACAGAGCTCCTACAATGAGCAGTTCTTC.